A single sample is the source of the 5 T cell receptor beta chains below, sequenced in a study of T cells in Graves' hyperthyroidism and ophthalmopathy. Regions amplified from RNA transcripts were the TCR beta CDR3 regions. Researchers ran a first-round RT-PCR on the TCR CDR3 using the HTBI primer set. Each CDR3 protein gets one entry after TCRdb re-called the multiplex PCR reads with MiXCR. The repertoire consists of roughly 500,000 distinct CDR3 sequences, with around 14% occurring once and the leading ten covering around 5.4%. Sequencing used blood. The receptors come from a woman aged 25 to 45 with Graves' hyperthyroidism that later progressed to Graves' ophthalmopathy.

This clonotype was recorded at least ten times. The gene calls are TRBV12-3 or TRBV12-4 and TRBJ2-7, with 11 bases that match TRBD1. The CDR3 is made up of 15 amino acids. Losses at the gene ends were 6 bases for V and 2 bases for J; bases not matched to a gene: 6. The CDR3 is CASRPGQGVPYEQYF. The CDR3 DNA reads as TGTGCCAGCAGGCCGGGACAGGGGGTTCCCTACGAGCAGTACTTC.

This clonotype showed up many times. The chain recombines TRBV6-6 with TRBJ1-1; a possible D gene is TRBD1 (5 bases). This CDR3 has 16 residues. Germline-derived CDR1 and CDR2 are MNHNY and SVGAGI (reference sequence). V lost 3 bases and J lost 0, with 14 bases in between. The CDR3 coding sequence is TGTGCCAGCAGTTATTCGGGACTTCAGATGAACACTGAAGCTTTCTTT. Translated: CASSYSGLQMNTEAFF.

Notes on this clonotype: Because the CDR3 is missing its conserved closing phenylalanine or tryptophan, this is likely a read error. The chain combines TRBV19 with TRBJ1-1, with D maybe TRBD1 (6 bases). Deletions cut 6 bases from V and 0 bases from J, with 14 bases between. The V gene's germline CDR1 is LNHDA and CDR2 SQIVND (reference sequence). The CDR3 loop spans 15 amino acids. The CDR3 DNA sequence: TGTGCCAGTAGCCCCCGGACAGCTTTGAACACTGAAGCTTTCCTT. Translating gives CASSPRTALNTEAFL.

The chain is built from TRBV3-1 and TRBJ2-7; D unclear. Between the trimmed V and J ends, which lost 5 bases and 6 bases, there was a span of 11 bases. This CDR3 is built from 12 residues. Germline loops: CDR1 LGHDT, CDR2 YNNKEL (reference sequence). The CDR3 DNA reads as TGTGCCAGCAGCACTAACCCTGGCGAGCAGTACTTC. Translated, it gives CASSTNPGEQYF.

This clonotype was counted many times. The chain recombines TRBV20-1 with TRBJ2-1; 13 bases line up with TRBD2. The V and J ends lost 4 bases and 9 bases, in that order; junction bases with no gene match: 6. CDR1 and CDR2 from the germline V gene are DFQATT and SNEGSKA (reference sequence). The CDR3 is 14 residues long. CDR3 nucleotides: TGCAGTGCTACACTAGCGGGAGGGCCGAGTGAGCAGTTCTTC. Translation: CSATLAGGPSEQFF.